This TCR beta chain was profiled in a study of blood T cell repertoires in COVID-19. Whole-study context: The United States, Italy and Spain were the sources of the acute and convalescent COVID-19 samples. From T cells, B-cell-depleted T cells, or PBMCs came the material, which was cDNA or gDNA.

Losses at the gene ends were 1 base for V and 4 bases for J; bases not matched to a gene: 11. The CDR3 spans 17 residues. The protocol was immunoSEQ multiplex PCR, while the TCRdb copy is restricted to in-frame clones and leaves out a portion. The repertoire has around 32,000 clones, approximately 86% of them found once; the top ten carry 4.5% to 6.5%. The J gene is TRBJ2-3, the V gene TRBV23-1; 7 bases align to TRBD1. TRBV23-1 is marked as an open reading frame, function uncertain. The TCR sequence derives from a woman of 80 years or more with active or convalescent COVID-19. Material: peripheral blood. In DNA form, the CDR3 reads TGCGCCAGCAGTCAATATAGGGCCAGGGGGTGCGCAGATACGCAGTATTTT. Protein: CASSQYRARGCADTQYF.